Listed here is a single TCR beta chain. Its antigen is currently unknown. The data were taken from a study of long-term antiretroviral therapy in people with HIV. Broader study findings: Transplant donor controls retained higher diversity, though diversity increased after ART. HIV repertoire CDR3 lengths ranged less widely than those of controls.

They ran version v3.0 of the immunoSEQ assay at survey level. TCRdb's table, derived via immunoSEQ multiplex PCR, lists solely in-frame clones and lacks some. Here the sample spans 28,000 or so clones, more than 75% being singletons. The CDR3 length is 13 residues. Trimming left V 4 bases short and J 9 bases short, with 13 bases between. Per the germline V gene, CDR1 is LGHNA and CDR2 is YSLEER. Before DNA extraction, roughly 0.9-10 million cryopreserved PBMC were held in the samples. The TCR sequence derives from a woman in her late teens or twenties with HIV. The chain recombines TRBV4-3 with TRBJ2-1; D might be TRBD2 (7 bases). The material was unsorted PBMCs, obtained 0.5 years after starting antiretroviral therapy. The chain's CDR3 is CASSPGAGAEQFF. CDR3 coding DNA: TGCGCCAGCAGCCCCGGGGCGGGGGCTGAGCAGTTCTTC.